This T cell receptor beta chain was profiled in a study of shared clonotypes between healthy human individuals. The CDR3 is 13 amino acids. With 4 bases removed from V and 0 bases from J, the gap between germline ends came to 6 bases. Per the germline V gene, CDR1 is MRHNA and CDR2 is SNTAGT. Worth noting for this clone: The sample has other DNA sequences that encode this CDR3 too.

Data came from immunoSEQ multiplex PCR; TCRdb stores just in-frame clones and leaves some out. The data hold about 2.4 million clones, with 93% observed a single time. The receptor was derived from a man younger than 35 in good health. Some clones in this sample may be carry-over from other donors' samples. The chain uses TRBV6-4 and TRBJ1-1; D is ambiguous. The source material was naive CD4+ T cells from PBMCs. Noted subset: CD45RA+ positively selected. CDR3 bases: TGTGCCAGCAGTGCCAGCATGAACACTGAAGCTTTCTTT. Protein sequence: CASSASMNTEAFF.